This record concerns one T cell receptor beta chain sequence. A single record per CDR3 protein comes from TCRdb applying MiXCR to the 5' RACE reads. The data show 75,000 to 100,000 distinct CDR3 sequences, with approximately 17% seen just once and 0.95% to 1.5% held by the top ten. These data come from a study of early T cells in non-severe SARS-CoV-2 infection. The CDR3 is made up of 15 amino acids. Germline V gives CDR1 DFQATT, CDR2 SNEGSKA (reference sequence). V lost 6 bases and J lost 7; bases outside the gene matches: 14. The receptor comes from an adult who was a healthcare worker with PCR-confirmed SARS-CoV-2 infection or an uninfected control (not recorded which). Sequencing input: whole blood. V gene TRBV20-1 combines with J gene TRBJ2-3, with TRBD1 identical over 9 bases. This chain's CDR3 is CSAQLRDRDSNTQYF. CDR3 sequence (DNA): TGCAGTGCACAGCTCCGGGACAGGGACTCTAATACGCAGTATTTT.